This TCR beta chain originates from a study of a mutant IDH1 vaccine in newly diagnosed glioma. Study background: V12 took place at week 35, and V13 at week 47.

Comments on this clone: Its target is unknown.

The protocol was immunoSEQ multiplex PCR, while the TCRdb copy is restricted to in-frame clones and leaves out a portion. Of more than 25,000 clones in the sample, approximately 79% were seen once. CDR3 length: 15 residues. Unmatched junction bases numbered 10, after V lost 5 bases and J lost 10 bases. CDR1 and CDR2 from the germline V gene are MDHEN and SYDVKM. The time point here: week 35, safety follow-up. What each vaccine dose contained was 300 ug of mutant IDH1 20-mer peptide, accompanied by topical imiquimod. The gene calls are TRBV28 and TRBJ1-4; 10 bases align to TRBD1. The sequence was collected from a woman aged 25 to 45 with glioma. Some clones in this sample may be carry-over from other donors' samples. The material was PBMCs, obtained from a glioma patient whose treatment included an IDH1 peptide vaccine. The CDR3 protein is CASSDRGQLRGKLFF. CDR3 nucleotide sequence: TGTGCCAGCAGTGACAGGGGGCAATTGCGGGGAAAACTGTTTTTT.